The 26 T cell receptor beta chains in this list originate from one sample, sequenced in a study of blood T cell repertoires in COVID-19. Libraries were prepared by immunoSEQ multiplex PCR; TCRdb keeps only in-frame clonotypes and omits some of them. The profile covers 100,000 to 150,000 clones, with 84% appearing a single time and 12% taken by the ten largest. Sequenced input: peripheral blood. These receptors all stem from a woman aged 55-70 years with acute or convalescent COVID-19.

The CDR3 is CASSEYLDSYGYTF. The CDR3 nucleotides read TGTGCCAGCAGTGAATATTTGGACAGCTATGGCTACACCTTC. The gene calls are TRBV25-1 and TRBJ1-2, with D possibly TRBD1 on 6 matching bases. CDR1 and CDR2 from the germline V gene are MGHDK and SYGVNS. The CDR3 is made up of 14 amino acids. Trimming removed 0 bases at V and 4 bases at J, with 9 bases between.

The V call is TRBV9, the J call TRBJ1-2; 8 nucleotides align to TRBD1. CDR3 length: 14 residues. V was pared by 3 bases and J by 6 bases, with 7 bases of the junction left unmatched. Germline V CDR1 and CDR2: SGDLS, YYNGEE. CDR3 DNA sequence: TGTGCCAGCAGCGGAGACAGGGGCAGGAATGGCTACACCTTC. This encodes CASSGDRGRNGYTF.

The rearrangement joins TRBV5-1 to TRBJ2-2; TRBD2 matches at 8 bases. CDR3 length: 14 residues. The trim removed 5 bases at V and 5 bases at J, leaving 5 bases unmatched. Germline CDR1 and CDR2: SGHRS and YFSETQ. The CDR3 loop is CASRSTSETGELFF. Written as DNA, the CDR3 is TGCGCCAGCAGGTCGACTAGCGAGACCGGGGAGCTGTTTTTT.

This clone has only one observation. The chain links TRBV9 to TRBJ2-1; TRBD2 agrees at 10 bases. The germline CDR1 and CDR2 sequences are SGDLS and YYNGEE. Germline trimming cut 2 bases from V and 5 bases from J; bases unmatched to any gene: 4. The CDR3 spans 15 residues. CDR3 bases: TGTGCCAGCAGCGTTAGCGGGGGGCATAACAATGAGCAGTTCTTC. It codes for CASSVSGGHNNEQFF.

The gene calls are TRBV7-3 and TRBJ2-3, with 7 nucleotides matching TRBD2. This CDR3 has 16 amino acids. Germline CDR1 SGHTA, CDR2 FQGTGA. Trimming removed 5 bases from V and 0 bases from J; junction bases left unmatched: 8. CDR3 loop: CASSRGVGFSTDTQYF. CDR3 coding DNA: TGTGCCAGCAGCCGGGGGGTCGGATTTAGCACAGATACGCAGTATTTT.

The rearrangement links TRBV10-3 to TRBJ1-1; D possibly corresponds to TRBD1 (5 bases). CDR1 ENHRY and CDR2 SYGVKD come from the germline V gene. This CDR3 region has 14 residues. Trimming took 2 bases from V and 0 from J, leaving 7 bases between them. DNA for the CDR3: TGTGCCATCAGTGAGAGGGGAATGAACACTGAAGCTTTCTTT. Translating it yields CAISERGMNTEAFF.

This chain uses TRBV4-2 with TRBJ1-6; D gene uncertain. The germline V and J ends were trimmed by 1 base and 5 bases, with 9 bases remaining between them. The CDR3 consists of 15 residues. Per the germline V gene, CDR1 is LGHNA and CDR2 is YNFKEQ. CDR3 DNA: TGTGCCAGCAGCCAAGGTGGCAAACATAATTCACCCCTCCACTTT. As protein: CASSQGGKHNSPLHF.

The V gene is TRBV7-2, the J gene TRBJ2-7, with D tentatively TRBD2 (6 bases). The V gene lost 0 bases and the J gene lost 4 bases, with 16 bases spanning the gap. The CDR3 is made up of 16 amino acids. Germline CDR1 is SGHTA and CDR2 is FQGNSA. CDR3 DNA: TGTGCCAGCAGCTTAGCGAGTGGGGGGTCAGGGTACGAGCAGTACTTC. It specifies CASSLASGGSGYEQYF. Drawing the rest from reference TRBV7-2 and TRBJ2-7, the complete variable domain is GAGVSQSPSNKVTEKGKDVELRCDPISGHTALYWYRQSLGQGLEFLIYFQGNSAPDKSGLPSDRFSAERTGGSVSTLTIQRTQQEDSAVYLCASSLASGGSGYEQYFGPGTRLTVT.

The rearrangement joins TRBV7-2 to TRBJ2-5, with TRBD2 identical over 9 bases. J gave up 4 bases and V 1 base, and 10 bases lay outside the gene matches. The CDR3 totals 17 residues. Germline CDR1 reads SGHTA; CDR2 reads FQGNSA. The DNA for the CDR3 is TGTGCCAGCAGCTTAGGGCCTAGCGGGGTTGGGTCAGAGACCCAGTACTTC. The encoded protein is CASSLGPSGVGSETQYF.

CDR3 loop: CSAGGSETQYF. The CDR3 region has the DNA TGCAGTGCCGGCGGTTCGGAGACCCAGTACTTC. This sequence joins TRBV20-1 and TRBJ2-5, with D uncertain. V was clipped by 6 bases and J by 5 bases, with 10 bases between them. The germline gives CDR1 DFQATT, CDR2 SNEGSKA (reference sequence). This CDR3 has 11 amino acids.

The chain carries TRBV2 and TRBJ2-5, with 10 bases matching TRBD2. The germline gives CDR1 SNHLY, CDR2 FYNNEI. The trim removed 7 bases at V and 5 bases at J, leaving 7 bases unmatched. The CDR3 covers 14 residues. CDR3 in amino acids: CASNSGGAGETQYF. The CDR3 region has the DNA TGTGCCAGCAACAGCGGGGGGGCCGGGGAGACCCAGTACTTC.

The rearrangement uses TRBV7-2 and TRBJ2-3, with TRBD2 matching 13 bases. Per germline, CDR1 SGHTA and CDR2 FQGNSA. The CDR3 is 16 residues long. Losses at the gene ends were 0 bases for V and 6 bases for J; bases not matched to a gene: 3. As DNA, the CDR3 is TGTGCCAGCAGCTTAGCCACTAGCGGGGGGGCGGATACGCAGTATTTT. It specifies CASSLATSGGADTQYF.

CDR3 coding DNA: TGCAGCGTTGCTGATAGGAGGGCTGGAAACACCATATATTTT. It is translated as CSVADRRAGNTIYF. The chain carries TRBV29-1 and TRBJ1-3; no clear D. The CDR3 consists of 14 residues. The ends were cut back, 4 bases at V and 2 bases at J, with 12 bases in the middle. In germline, CDR1 is SQVTM, CDR2 ANQGSEA.

Regarding this clone: Other DNA sequences in the sample encode the same CDR3. This chain joins TRBV29-1 and TRBJ1-1; 7 nucleotides align to TRBD1. This CDR3 has 11 amino acids. Trimming cost V 4 bases and J 7 bases; bases outside gene matches: 3. The germline V gene encodes CDR1 SQVTM and CDR2 ANQGSEA. The CDR3 loop reads CSVVGQSEAFF. CDR3 in DNA: TGCAGCGTTGTGGGACAGAGTGAAGCTTTCTTT. The variable domain in full, with the rest retrieved from reference TRBV29-1 and TRBJ1-1, is SAVISQKPSRDICQRGTSLTIQCQVDSQVTMMFWYRQQPGQSLTLIATANQGSEATYESGFVIDKFPISRPNLTFSTLTVSNMSPEDSSIYLCSVVGQSEAFFGQGTRLTVV.

The rearrangement joins TRBV7-8 to TRBJ1-1, with 7 bases aligning to TRBD1. The CDR3 is 14 residues long. V lost 3 bases to trimming and J lost 5 bases; unmatched junction nucleotides: 6. Germline V gene data show CDR1 as SGHVS and CDR2 as FQNEAQ. The CDR3 protein is CASSFDRVKTEAFF. CDR3 DNA sequence: TGTGCCAGCAGCTTCGACAGGGTAAAGACTGAAGCTTTCTTT.

The J gene is TRBJ2-1, the V gene TRBV5-5; TRBD1 matches at 7 bases. From germline, CDR1 is SGHKS and CDR2 YYEKEE (reference sequence). J gave up 2 bases and V 0 bases, and 2 bases lay outside the gene matches. The CDR3 totals 15 residues. The CDR3 DNA is TGTGCCAGCAGCTTGGGACAGGGTACCTACAATGAGCAGTTCTTC. Residues: CASSLGQGTYNEQFF. Full variable domain (missing parts from reference TRBV5-5 and TRBJ2-1): DAGVTQSPTHLIKTRGQQVTLRCSPISGHKSVSWYQQVLGQGPQFIFQYYEKEERGRGNFPDRFSARQFPNYSSELNVNALLLGDSALYLCASSLGQGTYNEQFFGPGTRLTVL.

This chain joins TRBV2 and TRBJ1-3; 7 nucleotides align to TRBD1. The V gene end was trimmed by 1 base and the J gene end by 2 bases; junction bases not matched to a gene: 5. Germline V lookup: CDR1 SNHLY, CDR2 FYNNEI. This CDR3 is 16 amino acids long. The DNA of the CDR3 is TGTGCCAGCAGTGAAGTTGGCAGGGGGACTGGAAACACCATATATTTT. Translation gives CASSEVGRGTGNTIYF.

The chain recombines TRBV2 with TRBJ2-5; 13 bases agree with TRBD2. The trim removed 4 bases at V and 2 bases at J, leaving 7 bases unmatched. Germline assignment: CDR1 SNHLY and CDR2 FYNNEI. The CDR3 is made up of 17 amino acids. CDR3 sequence reads: CASSGSGTSGVQETQYF. The CDR3 region has the DNA TGTGCCAGCAGTGGCTCCGGGACTAGCGGGGTACAAGAGACCCAGTACTTC.

This clone came up a few times. This chain links TRBV6-6 with TRBJ1-3; 7 positions agree with TRBD1. The CDR3 totals 13 residues. CDR1 is MNHNY and CDR2 is SVGAGI in the germline V gene (reference sequence). J gave up 2 bases and V 6 bases, and 1 base lay outside the gene matches. The chain's CDR3 is CASRQGAGNTIYF. The CDR3 nucleotides read TGTGCCAGCAGGCAGGGGGCTGGAAACACCATATATTTT.

This clone was detected only once. This chain connects TRBV11-2 to TRBJ1-2; D is undetermined. The CDR3 sequence is 14 residues long. Trimming stripped 4 bases from V and 2 bases from J, with 11 bases between. The germline V gene has CDR1 SGHAT and CDR2 FQNNGV. The DNA for the CDR3 is TGTGCCAGCAGCTATTCCACGGGGAACTATGGCTACACCTTC. It is translated as CASSYSTGNYGYTF. Combining the CDR3 with reference TRBV11-2 and TRBJ1-2 gives the whole variable domain EAGVAQSPRYKIIEKRQSVAFWCNPISGHATLYWYQQILGQGPKLLIQFQNNGVVDDSQLPKDRFSAERLKGVDSTLKIQPAKLEDSAVYLCASSYSTGNYGYTFGSGTRLTVV.

The rearrangement joins TRBV19 to TRBJ1-1; possibly TRBD1 for D (6 bases). Per germline, CDR1 LNHDA and CDR2 SQIVND (reference sequence). The CDR3 has 12 residues. V was clipped by 3 bases and J by 8 bases, with 10 bases between them. The CDR3: CASSIGTTEAFF. Written as DNA, the CDR3 is TGTGCCAGTAGTATTGGGACAACAGAAGCTTTCTTT. The whole variable domain, remainder taken from reference TRBV19 and TRBJ1-1, is DGGITQSPKYLFRKEGQNVTLSCEQNLNHDAMYWYRQDPGQGLRLIYYSQIVNDFQKGDIAEGYSVSREKKESFPLTVTSAQKNPTAFYLCASSIGTTEAFFGQGTRLTVV.

This chain links TRBV19 with TRBJ1-4; no definite D call. The CDR3 contains 13 residues. Trimming cost V 3 bases and J 5 bases, with 7 bases left between them. Germline V lookup: CDR1 LNHDA, CDR2 SQIVND (reference sequence). CDR3 sequence reads: CASSIWENEKLFF. DNA for the CDR3: TGTGCCAGTAGTATTTGGGAGAATGAAAAACTGTTTTTT.

This rearrangement joins TRBV19 to TRBJ2-3; no firm D call. The CDR3 consists of 15 residues. Deletions cut 3 bases from V and 1 base from J, with 11 bases between. Germline V gene data show CDR1 as LNHDA and CDR2 as SQIVND (reference sequence). This CDR3 is CASSIMSGGTDTQYF. Here the CDR3 DNA reads TGTGCCAGTAGTATTATGTCAGGCGGCACAGATACGCAGTATTTT.

The rearrangement links TRBV2 to TRBJ1-2; D call uncertain. Trimming shortened V by 2 bases and J by 0 bases, and 7 bases separated the two germline ends. The CDR3 has 14 residues. Germline V CDR1 and CDR2: SNHLY, FYNNEI. CDR3 residues: CASSELRANYGYTF. CDR3 DNA sequence: TGTGCCAGCAGTGAACTGAGAGCTAACTATGGCTACACCTTC.

The CDR3 region has the DNA TGTGCCAGCAGTGATACTAGCGGCCTCTCCTACAATGAGCAGTTCTTC. Encoded protein: CASSDTSGLSYNEQFF. The chain employs TRBV6-4 and TRBJ2-1; TRBD2 matches at 8 bases. CDR1 and CDR2 from the germline V gene are MRHNA and SNTAGT. V gave up 3 bases and J gave up 0 bases; unmatched junction bases: 4. The CDR3 has 16 residues.

This chain uses TRBV5-1 with TRBJ1-2, with TRBD1 matching over 10 bases. CDR3 length equals 13 residues. Germline V CDR1 and CDR2: SGHRS, YFSETQ. With V trimmed by 9 bases and J by 6 bases, 8 bases remained unmatched. CDR3: CATAGTGENGYTF. For the CDR3, the DNA is TGCGCCACCGCCGGGACAGGGGAAAATGGCTACACCTTC.